One TCR beta chain is described in this entry. Its antigen is not known. The sample is drawn from a study of T cell repertoires and HLA-DP antigens. Trimming removed 2 bases from V and 2 bases from J; junction bases left unmatched: 7. The length of the CDR3 is 16 residues. The V gene's germline CDR1 is KGHSH and CDR2 LQKENI. Overall study findings and caveats: Antigen presentation used HeLa cells, with total CD4+ cells responding.

Assay used: immunoSEQ multiplex PCR; TCRdb lists only in-frame clones, some missing. The sample records about 89,000 clones, 86% being singletons. The gene calls are TRBV18 and TRBJ2-7, with 9 nucleotides matching TRBD2. The sequencing input was CD4+ T cells from PBMCs. The sequence derives from a man between 45 and 60 years old in good health and CMV-seronegative. Here the CDR3 reads CASSPGGGRAPYEQYF. CDR3 bases: TGTGCCAGCTCACCAGGGGGCGGGAGGGCCCCCTACGAGCAGTACTTC.